This T cell receptor beta chain emerged from a study of T cell repertoires in cytomegalovirus infection. Study-wide background: Alongside well-studied HLA-B-restricted CMV epitopes, recently identified HLA-C-restricted CMV epitopes were also used. A matching HLA type, together with CMV infection, was signaled by public TCR beta signatures.

Study observations and caveats: Summed public TCR beta family frequency identified CMV carriers bearing the relevant HLA. Dominant in the ex vivo response were TCR beta clonotypes restricted by HLA-C and specific for CMV.

For this clonotype: Its specificity is unknown.

This CDR3 region has 16 residues. The V segment lost 5 bases and the J segment 1 base; nucleotides outside the gene matches: 5. Germline V gene lookup returns CDR1 SGHVT and CDR2 SQSDAQ. TCRdb passed the reads through MiXCR, listing each CDR3 protein once. Among about 830,000 distinct CDR3 sequences, about 31% were seen once, and the ten largest hold approximately 13%. The rearrangement joins TRBV7-4 to TRBJ2-5; TRBD2 matches 12 bases. The TCR comes from a human donor in good health (CMV status not recorded). Some clones in this sample may be carry-over from other donors' samples. The material sequenced was cultured CD8+ T cells from PBMCs, taken from culture after CMV antigen stimulation. The CDR3 is CASSNGLAGFQETQYF. DNA of the CDR3: TGTGCCAGCAGCAATGGACTAGCGGGGTTCCAAGAGACCCAGTACTTC.